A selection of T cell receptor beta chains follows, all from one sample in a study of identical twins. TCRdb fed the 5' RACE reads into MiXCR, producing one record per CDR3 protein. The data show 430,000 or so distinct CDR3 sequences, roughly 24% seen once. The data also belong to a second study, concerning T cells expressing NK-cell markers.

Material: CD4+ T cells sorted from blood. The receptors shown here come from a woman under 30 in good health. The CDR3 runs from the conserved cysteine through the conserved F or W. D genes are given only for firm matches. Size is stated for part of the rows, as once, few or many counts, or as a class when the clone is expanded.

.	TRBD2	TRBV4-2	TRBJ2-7	TGTGCCAGCAGCCAAGCGGGCGGGAGGTCCTACGAGCAGTACTTC	CASSQAGGRSYEQYF
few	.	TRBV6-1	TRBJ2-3	TGTGCCAGCACGCGATACCCACGGAGGGGAGATACGCAGTATTTT	CASTRYPRRGDTQYF
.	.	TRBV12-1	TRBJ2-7	TGTGCCAGCAGTAAGACAGGGGGCGCCGCCTACGAGCAGTACTTC	CASSKTGGAAYEQYF
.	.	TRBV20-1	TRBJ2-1	TGCAGTGCTAGAGACCCGGGACTGGGGGATGAGCAGTTCTTC	CSARDPGLGDEQFF
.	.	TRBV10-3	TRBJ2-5	TGTGCCATCAGCGGCGCGGGCCAAGAGACCCAGTACTTC	CAISGAGQETQYF
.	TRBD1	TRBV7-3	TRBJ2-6	TGTGCCAGCAGCTCCCAGGGGGCCTTCTCTGGGGCCAACGTCCTGACTTTC	CASSSQGAFSGANVLTF
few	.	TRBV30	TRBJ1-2	TGTGCCTGGGCGAGGGGCTATGGCTACACCTTC	CAWARGYGYTF
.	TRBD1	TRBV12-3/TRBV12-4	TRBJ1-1	TGTGCCAGCAATTCCTTAGCTACAGGGGGTTCATCAATGGCTTTCTTT	CASNSLATGGSSMAFF
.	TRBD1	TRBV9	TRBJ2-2	TGTGCCAGCAGGGGACAGTCTACCGGGGAGCTGTTTTTT	CASRGQSTGELFF
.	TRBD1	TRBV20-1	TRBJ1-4	TGCAGTGCAGCCAGGGGGTCGTCTGAAAAACTGTTTTTT	CSAARGSSEKLFF
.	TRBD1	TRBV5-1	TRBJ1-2	TGCGCCAGCAGCTTGGACGGGACAGAGGATGGCTACACCTTC	CASSLDGTEDGYTF
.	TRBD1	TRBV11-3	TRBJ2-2	TGTGCCAGCAGCCAGGACAGGGGGCTCACCGGGGAGCTGTTTTTT	CASSQDRGLTGELFF